The 10 T cell receptor beta chains below were found in one sample sequenced in a study of T cell repertoires in cytomegalovirus infection. Their cognate antigens are unknown. TCRdb re-analysed the reads in MiXCR, keeping a single row per CDR3 protein. The sample shows approximately 390,000 distinct CDR3 sequences, 34% of them seen only once. Sequencing was performed on cultured PBMCs, taken from culture after CMV antigen stimulation. These receptors all come from a human donor in good health (CMV status not recorded). Some clones in this sample may be carry-over from other donors' samples.

This clonotype came up many times. J is TRBJ2-7 and V is TRBV7-2; the match to TRBD2 covers 9 bases. This CDR3 contains 21 residues. V shed 5 bases, J shed 3 bases, and the junction held 26 bases outside the gene matches. CDR1 is SGHTA and CDR2 is FQGNSA in the germline V gene. For the CDR3, the DNA is TGTGCCAGCAGCCCTTTTACCCCTCTAGCGGGGCGCCGCGTTAATGACTACGAGCAGTACTTC. Residues: CASSPFTPLAGRRVNDYEQYF.

This clonotype appeared a single time. V gene TRBV6-6 combines with J gene TRBJ2-7; TRBD2 might be the D (5 bases). Germline V gives CDR1 MNHNY, CDR2 SVGAGI (reference sequence). CDR3 size: 14 residues. V was cut by 4 bases and J by 2 bases, with 12 bases left in between. The CDR3 DNA reads TGTGCCAGCAGTTCCCCCGGGGTTCCCTACGAGCAGTACTTC. Translated, it gives CASSSPGVPYEQYF.

In its sample, this clonotype was seen a few times. The chain combines TRBV19 with TRBJ2-3; D is unclear. CDR3 length: 14 residues. V was cut by 11 bases and J by 1 base, with 16 bases left in between. Per the germline V gene, CDR1 is LNHDA and CDR2 is SQIVND (reference sequence). Written as DNA, the CDR3 is TGTGCCTGCGGTGGGCACGGAGGCACAGATACGCAGTATTTT. It specifies CACGGHGGTDTQYF. Together with reference TRBV19 and TRBJ2-3, the CDR3 gives the full variable domain: DGGITQSPKYLFRKEGQNVTLSCEQNLNHDAMYWYRQDPGQGLRLIYYSQIVNDFQKGDIAEGYSVSREKKESFPLTVTSAQKNPTAFYLCACGGHGGTDTQYFGPGTRLTVL.

The chain has TRBV6-1 and TRBJ2-7; 12 bases are a match to TRBD2. The germline CDR1 and CDR2 sequences are MNHNS and SASEGT. CDR3 size: 14 residues. Germline trimming cut 7 bases from V and 7 bases from J; bases unmatched to any gene: 8. CDR3 region: CASTLRLAGDEQYF. DNA of the CDR3: TGTGCCAGCACCTTGCGACTAGCGGGAGATGAGCAGTACTTC.

This clonotype has just a few counts. The gene calls are TRBV7-2 and TRBJ1-1; maybe TRBD1 (5 bases). CDR1 is SGHTA, CDR2 FQGNSA, per germline. The CDR3 contains 14 residues. Trimming pared 5 bases from V and 3 bases from J, leaving 13 bases between. The CDR3 loop is CASSTRDSYTEAFF. As DNA, the CDR3 is TGTGCCAGCAGCACAAGGGACTCCTACACTGAAGCTTTCTTT.

This clonotype showed up just a few times. This chain joins TRBV24-1 and TRBJ2-5; tentatively, D is TRBD1 (5 bases). Germline CDR1 is KGHDR and CDR2 is SFDVKD. V gave up 2 bases and J gave up 2 bases, with 11 bases separating them. The CDR3 is 15 residues long. Written as DNA, the CDR3 is TGTGCCACCAGTGATTCTTCGAAGGGGCAAGAGACCCAGTACTTC. It encodes CATSDSSKGQETQYF.

This clonotype was counted between two and nine times. The chain joins TRBV7-8 to TRBJ2-7; no definite D call. Germline CDR1 SGHVS, CDR2 FQNEAQ. This CDR3 spans 13 amino acids. Trimming took off 5 bases at V and 3 bases at J, with 11 bases between the two ends. The CDR3 loop is CASSLEGVYEQYV. CDR3 in DNA: TGTGCCAGCAGCCTAGAAGGTGTCTACGAGCAGTACGTC.

The gene calls are TRBV6-6 and TRBJ1-5, with D hard to call. Germline V gene lookup returns CDR1 MNHNY and CDR2 SVGAGI (reference sequence). V was clipped by 2 bases and J by 2 bases, with 7 bases between them. CDR3 size: 14 residues. For the CDR3, the DNA is TGTGCCAGCAGTTACGAGGTAGGCAATCAGCCCCAGCATTTT. Amino acid sequence: CASSYEVGNQPQHF.

This rearrangement joins TRBV4-1 to TRBJ2-1; 12 bases match TRBD2. Germline V gives CDR1 MGHRA, CDR2 YSYEKL. This CDR3 contains 17 residues. Losses at the gene ends were 1 base for V and 3 bases for J; bases not matched to a gene: 4. The CDR3 reads CASSQGLGLAGYNEQFF. Written as DNA, the CDR3 is TGCGCCAGCAGCCAAGGGTTGGGACTAGCGGGCTACAATGAGCAGTTCTTC.

The genes are TRBV7-8 and TRBJ2-1, with D hard to call. V gave up 4 bases and J gave up 2 bases, with 18 bases separating them. There are 17 residues in the CDR3. The germline V gene encodes CDR1 SGHVS and CDR2 FQNEAQ. CDR3 nucleotide sequence: TGTGCCAGCAGCTCCGAAATACCTCAAGGCGCCTACAATGAGCAGTTCTTC. Protein product: CASSSEIPQGAYNEQFF.